The clone carrying this T cell receptor beta chain was seen ten or more times. From germline, CDR1 is MGHRA and CDR2 YSYEKL. The CDR3 extends over 15 amino acids. Trimming stripped 7 bases from V and 3 bases from J, with 16 bases between. The record originates from a study of spatial heterogeneity in lung cancer. The time point denotes: sample taken at primary tumor resection. TCRdb independently ran MiXCR on the 5' RACE reads; one entry per CDR3 protein. This sample carries tens of thousands of distinct CDR3 sequences, approximately 12% of them seen once, and the ten largest clones take about 40%. Sequencing used PBMCs, obtained at surgery. The TCR originated in a male donor with early-stage non-small cell lung cancer. This rearrangement joins TRBV4-1 to TRBJ1-5; D ambiguous. DNA for the CDR3: TGCGCCAGCACCATAATTCAGGACTCCAATCAGCCCCAGCATTTT. The encoded protein is CASTIIQDSNQPQHF.